This T cell receptor (beta chain) derives from a study of identical twins (dated by TCRdb to between 2015 and 2016). Looking at the study overall: To test whether fetal clonotypes persist, the study used deep sequencing on TCR alpha and beta repertoires from monozygotic twins, unrelated adults of various ages, and cord blood. To rule out contamination, the twin experiments were replicated at different times with different library preparation protocols.

Via the germline V gene (reference sequence), CDR1 is DFQATT and CDR2 SNEGSKA. The V end gives up 3 bases and the J end 3 bases, leaving 9 bases in the junction not matched to a gene. The CDR3 sequence holds 16 residues, the cysteine and phenylalanine included. CDR3 DNA is the only sequence kept; it has 48 bases, read in frame from the first base. Libraries were constructed by 5' RACE. Sequencing was carried out with an Illumina HiSeq 2000. A universal primer binding site was introduced by template switching, and a unique molecular identifier was present in the final cDNA, enabling accurate counting of TCR cDNA molecules. Specific primers in the conserved constant-segment region were used to synthesize first-strand cDNA for TCR alpha and beta chains. To control for contamination, every cDNA library carried two barcodes: a SMART-Mk sample barcode plus Illumina barcodes. TruSeq adapter sequences along with Illumina sample barcodes were introduced in two successive PCR steps. TCR alpha and beta cDNA libraries were sequenced on the Illumina HiSeq platform with custom primers. Per the authors' processing: Raw reads were processed with MiGEC to extract unique molecular identifiers, and MiXCR was used to determine CDR3 positions. For each individual, recombination models were inferred using an EM algorithm with the repgenHMM and IGoR tools. Shared clonotypes were analyzed with the tcR package in R, and sharing was normalized by the product of cloneset sizes. To study raw recombination free of thymic and clonal selection effects, out-of-frame nonproductive sequences were analyzed. Starting from the raw public reads, TCRdb applied fastp trimming at Q25, assembled clones with MiXCR and retained in-frame beta chains. Rows merge per CDR3 protein into single entries with the most common DNA and genes. These V and J calls are TCRdb output, not the study's own analysis. Here the sample has 250,000 to 300,000 distinct CDR3 sequences; approximately 8.3% occur a single time. Jointly, the top ten make up over 2.5% of the sample.

The paper's findings and limits, for the study overall: Compared with coincidental sharing between unrelated individuals, an excess of low generation-probability sequences was observed among out-of-frame TCR alpha sequences shared between twins. Out-of-frame TCR alpha sharing in monozygotic twins was systematically underestimated by recombination models, whereas sharing between unrelated individuals was in agreement with the recombination models. Zero-insertion analyses could be partly confounded by invariant T cells such as MAIT and iNKT, though diverse VJ usage argued against such confounding for most clonotypes. Conclusions relied on cross-sectional statistical analysis, since the same donors could not be followed over many years. Fewer insertions were carried by abundant cord blood beta clonotypes, a similar but weaker trend appeared in young adult naive repertoires, and no such trend appeared in memory repertoires. Excess twin sharing in beta out-of-frame sequences was weaker because fewer shared sequences lowered the signal-to-noise ratio.

Every donor in the study was a healthy Caucasian. The twin cohort comprised three pairs of female monozygotic twins, all aged about 18 to 30 years. Positive isolation kits from Invitrogen were used to isolate the CD4+ and CD8+ T cell populations. Notes on this clonotype: It lacks a known antigen. No base qualities exist here, and no much larger clone lies one base off it.

This sample also appeared in a second study, on yellow fever vaccine responses in identical twins. As the second paper documents: According to the authors, in identical twins the way T cells responded to vaccination appeared partly convergent and partly personalized. In the study, vaccine-responding T cell clones were precisely tracked in identical twins.

The material sequenced was CD8+ T cells sorted from blood. The TCR was taken from a woman younger than 30 in good health. Recombination connected TRBV20-1 to TRBJ2-1, and 9 junction bases match TRBD2. The DNA sequence reads TGCAGTGCTAGGGGGGCCGCGACTAGCGGCTACAATGAGCAGTTCTTC. The resulting protein is CSARGAATSGYNEQFF.